This T cell receptor beta chain was sequenced for a study of regulatory T cells in long-lasting Graves disease (dated by TCRdb to the early 2020s). The study in broad terms: Patients with newly diagnosed Graves' disease had been on antithyroid drugs for under 3 months. The study was registered as a clinical trial and conducted in China. TCR sequencing covered approximately 13 persistent and 20 newly diagnosed Graves' disease patients, 33 samples in total. Peripheral blood TCR sequencing and RNA sequencing compared persistent Graves' disease patients with newly diagnosed Graves' disease patients. What the authors observed across the whole study: Compared with newly diagnosed patients, persistent Graves' disease patients had lower TCR Shannon entropy and fewer highly expanded clones, which suggests clonal expansion. Preferential use of TRBV28, TRBJ1-2 and TRBJ2-5 was observed in persistent disease, whereas TRBV20-1 and TRBJ2-1 were favored in newly diagnosed disease. Sequencing and analysis were limited to the TCR beta chain. Because the primary lesion, thyroid tissue, could not be accessed, the study looked at peripheral blood alone. Persistent patients shared more public clonotypes among themselves (approximately 2,500) than newly diagnosed patients did (approximately 870). As a limitation, the authors acknowledged that the small sample size may reduce accuracy.

Library preparation employed multiplex PCR. Sequenced using an Illumina HiSeq 4000. CDR3 regions were amplified by Arm-PCR with iRepertoire HTBI primers to construct TCR beta libraries. PCR products were gel purified before sequencing. Under the source paper's analysis protocol: Gene usage analysis of CDR3 amino acid clonotypes relied on the 55 to 80 TRBV and 12 to 15 TRBJ segments identified across samples. Filtered high-quality paired reads were merged into contigs using COPE and FqMerger. BLAST was used to align contigs to IMGT TRBV, TRBD and TRBJ reference genes, with CDR3 defined following IMGT. Any clonotype with a frequency above 0.1% was counted as a highly expanded clone. Shannon entropy was used to measure repertoire diversity, and the Gini coefficient was used to measure V-J evenness. A clonotype was considered public if more than one individual shared it. TCRdb reran the public reads through fastp at Q25 and MiXCR, keeping productive beta chains. Rows with one shared CDR3 protein collapse into an entry with the most common genes and DNA. In this record, the V and J calls reflect TCRdb's handling and not the investigators' own analysis. This sample comprises under 500,000 distinct CDR3 sequences, 16% of them detected only once. The ten most abundant clones make up around a tenth of the sample.

The intended sense of this specimen's time point label: newly diagnosed GD, antithyroid drugs for less than 3 months. For both TCR sequencing and RNA sequencing, RNA was extracted from PBMCs using TRIzol. The diagnosis of Graves' disease was made according to American Thyroid Association guidelines. Patients were recruited from an endocrinology department in Xi'an, China. Each patient gave roughly 8.4 milliliters of peripheral blood, collected in an EDTA anticoagulant tube. Ficoll Paque Plus density gradient separation was used to isolate PBMCs, and no further T cell sorting was performed. RNA quality was checked with an Agilent 2100 Bioanalyzer and agarose gel, and concentration with a NanoDrop 2000. Cut back by 3 bases and 8 bases, the V and J ends lie 13 bases apart. From the cysteine through the phenylalanine, the CDR3 covers 13 amino acids. Kept here is only the CDR3 DNA, which spans 39 bases and is read in frame from base 1. CDR1 DFQATT and CDR2 SNEGSKA were looked up in the germline V gene (reference sequence).

Remarks on this clonotype: Its antigen specificity is not known. Base qualities are not at hand, and no much larger clone is one base apart.

These same records also appear under a second study, on T cells in Graves' hyperthyroidism and ophthalmopathy. As described in the second report: A patient counted as having stable Graves' hyperthyroidism if no progression to ophthalmopathy occurred over 18 months of follow-up. Hyperthyroidism patients were newly diagnosed, with disease duration under 2 months, and aged 18 to 65 years. Any patient with an uncontrolled infection, another autoimmune disease, pregnancy or lactation was excluded. Diagnoses were based on clinical symptoms, serum thyroxine and TRAb, thyroid ultrasound and orbital computed tomography. The first round of RT-PCR for the TCR CDR3 was performed with the HTBI primer set and the Qiagen OneStep RT-PCR kit. Most expanded thyroid clonotypes (frequency above 0.001) were also detected in blood, a finding suggesting that blood repertoires may reflect thyroid immune responses. In cross-validation, a model built on a 13 V-J signature told ophthalmopathy apart from stable hyperthyroidism with under 90% sensitivity and around 81% specificity, and in testing the same model reached 80%/75%. In validation, progression to ophthalmopathy was predicted by the model with 70.59% sensitivity and 72.22% specificity, a median of roughly 6 months before onset. A discovery cohort of roughly 100 patients, about 43 with Graves' ophthalmopathy and over 55 with stable Graves' hyperthyroidism, was used to find distinguishing TCR V-J signatures. Whether ophthalmopathy could be predicted prospectively was tested in an independent validation cohort made up of roughly 20 hyperthyroidism patients plus 17 patients who later progressed to ophthalmopathy. For training and testing, the roughly 100 patients in the discovery cohort were randomly divided in a 7:3 ratio. In roughly six Graves' hyperthyroidism patients, the study also compared T-cell repertoires from thyroid tissue with T-cell repertoires from blood. After blood sampling, hyperthyroidism patients were treated with methimazole at a starting dose of 30 mg daily, and ophthalmopathy patients were treated with high-dose intravenous methylprednisolone. Libraries were constructed in a second round of multiplex PCR, after which size selection and purification were carried out. Paired-end sequencing of the libraries was performed with 100 bp reads on an Illumina HiSeq2000. SOAPnuke was used to process the raw data, with reads discarded if the reads contained adapters or uncalled bases, had a mean Phred below 15, or lacked an exact constant-primer or identifier match. COPE v1.2.5 was used to merge high-quality paired reads, and clonotypes were defined as unique nucleotide sequences. MiTCR v1.1 was used to align clonotypes to the IMGT TRBV, TRBD and TRBJ reference segments. Analysis was restricted to V-J combinations with a frequency above 0.0001, which covered roughly 99% of repertoires. The TCS score was defined as F50 (clonal expansion) divided by E x V (chaos), with BLOSUM62-based TCRdist calculated between CDR3 peptides within each V-J. Welch's t-statistics and random forest reduced 514 V-J features to roughly 13, which were used in a naive Bayes classifier (R e1071). Sample size was not statistically predetermined, and investigators were not blinded to group allocation. The paper describes TCR Vbeta CDR3 sequencing of more than 120 peripheral blood samples, made up of 43 ophthalmopathy patients, some 76 hyperthyroidism patients and 17 progressor patients.

Sequenced here: peripheral blood mononuclear cells (PBMCs), sampled at new diagnosis, from a patient treated with antithyroid drugs. The V and J segments used are TRBV20-1 and TRBJ2-2, and perhaps TRBD2 as D gene, on 6 matching bases. This clonotype originated in a woman aged 25-40 years with Graves disease. Donor details come from another sample of the same person, matched by shared clones. At the DNA level, the sequence is TGCAGTGCTAGCAGGGAGGCATGGGGGGAGCTGTTTTTT. Translated, this gives CSASREAWGELFF.